This T cell receptor (beta chain) was captured in a study of CD8+ T cells in alopecia areata. Background on the study: Those treated were given oral tofacitinib at 5 to 10 mg twice daily.

As part of sample collection, lesional scalp punch biopsies and peripheral blood were taken from alopecia areata patients. The sequencing template was cDNA reverse transcribed from extracted RNA. Here immunoSEQ multiplex PCR was the method, and the copy in TCRdb shows in-frame clones only, minus some. The data hold 6,500 to 7,500 clones, with 64% observed a single time. Germline loops: CDR1 MRHNA, CDR2 SNTAGT. V was pared by 2 bases and J by 3 bases, with 7 bases between. CDR3 length: 13 residues. Overall study results and limits: Possibly because of HLA-related factors, TCR sharing was less clear across patients than in mice. Scalp samples also yield sequences of resident alphabeta T cells from normal skin.

Points on this clone: Its antigen is still unknown.

The origin of this receptor is a human donor with alopecia areata. The chain links TRBV6-4 to TRBJ1-1, with D unresolved. The source was skin, collected at week 0. In nucleotides, the CDR3 is TGTGCCAGCAGTGACAGGGAGGACACTGAAGCTTTCTTT. This encodes CASSDREDTEAFF.